The 2 T cell receptor beta chains reported below all come from one sample, sequenced in a study of cytomegalovirus exposure and HLA in healthy donors. 60 Vbeta and 13 Jbeta primers were used in PCR. Produced via immunoSEQ multiplex PCR; TCRdb's table is partial and in-frame only. The sample lists about 130,000 clones; more than 75% were seen once. Source material: PBMCs. The origin of the receptors is a man aged 25 to 45 in good health and CMV-seronegative.

This chain connects TRBV28 to TRBJ2-1; 7 nucleotides line up with TRBD2. V trimming: 2 bases; J trimming: 4 bases; junction bases outside the gene matches: 5. CDR1 and CDR2 (germline): MDHEN, SYDVKM. The CDR3 has 15 residues. The CDR3 DNA is TGTGCCAGCAGTTTACCTACAGCGGGGTACAATGAGCAGTTCTTC. Translation: CASSLPTAGYNEQFF.

This sequence joins TRBV5-1 and TRBJ2-7; 16 nucleotides align to TRBD2. The CDR3 consists of 16 residues. Per germline, CDR1 SGHRS and CDR2 YFSETQ. J gave up 2 bases and V 2 bases, and 1 base lay outside the gene matches. The DNA for the CDR3 is TGCGCCAGCAGCTTCGGGACTAGCGGGAGGGCCTACGAGCAGTACTTC. Amino acids: CASSFGTSGRAYEQYF.